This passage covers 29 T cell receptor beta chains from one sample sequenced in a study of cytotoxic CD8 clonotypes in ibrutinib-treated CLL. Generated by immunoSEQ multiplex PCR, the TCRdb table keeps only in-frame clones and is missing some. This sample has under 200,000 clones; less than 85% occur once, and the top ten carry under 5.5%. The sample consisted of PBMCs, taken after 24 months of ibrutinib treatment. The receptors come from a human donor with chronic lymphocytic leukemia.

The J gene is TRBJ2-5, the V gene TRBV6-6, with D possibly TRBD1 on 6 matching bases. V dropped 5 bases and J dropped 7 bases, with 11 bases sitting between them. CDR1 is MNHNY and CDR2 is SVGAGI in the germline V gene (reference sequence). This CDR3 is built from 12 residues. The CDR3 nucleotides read TGTGCCAGCAGTACAGGGATCGGGACCCAGTACTTC. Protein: CASSTGIGTQYF.

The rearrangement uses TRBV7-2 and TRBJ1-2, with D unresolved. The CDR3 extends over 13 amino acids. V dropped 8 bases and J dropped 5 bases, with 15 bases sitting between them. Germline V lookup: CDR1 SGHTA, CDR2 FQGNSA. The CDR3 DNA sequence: TGTGCCAGCCGCGGTCCGTCCGTGTATGGCTACACCTTC. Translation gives CASRGPSVYGYTF.

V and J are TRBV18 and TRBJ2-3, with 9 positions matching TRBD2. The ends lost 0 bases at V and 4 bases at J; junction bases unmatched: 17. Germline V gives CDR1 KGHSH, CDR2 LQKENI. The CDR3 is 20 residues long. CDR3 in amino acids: CASSPPAAALREGRADTQYF. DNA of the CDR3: TGTGCCAGCTCACCACCCGCGGCCGCTTTGCGGGAGGGCCGGGCAGATACGCAGTATTTT.

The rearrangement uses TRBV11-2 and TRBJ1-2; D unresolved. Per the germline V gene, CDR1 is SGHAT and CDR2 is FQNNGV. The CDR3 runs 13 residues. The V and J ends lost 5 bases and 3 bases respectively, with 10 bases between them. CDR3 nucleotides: TGTGCCAGCAGCCTCGACCGTCACTATGGCTACACCTTC. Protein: CASSLDRHYGYTF.

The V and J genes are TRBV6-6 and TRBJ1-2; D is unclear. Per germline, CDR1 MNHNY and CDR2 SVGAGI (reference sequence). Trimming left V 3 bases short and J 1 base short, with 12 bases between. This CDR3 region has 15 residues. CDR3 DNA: TGTGCCAGCAGTTATAAGGCAGCGCTTAACTATGGCTACACCTTC. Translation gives CASSYKAALNYGYTF.

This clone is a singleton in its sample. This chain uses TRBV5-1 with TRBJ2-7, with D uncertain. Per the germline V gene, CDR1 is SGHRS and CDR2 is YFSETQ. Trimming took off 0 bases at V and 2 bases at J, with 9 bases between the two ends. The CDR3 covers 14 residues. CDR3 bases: TGCGCCAGCAGCTTGGGGGCCAGTACCTACGAGCAGTACTTC. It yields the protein CASSLGASTYEQYF.

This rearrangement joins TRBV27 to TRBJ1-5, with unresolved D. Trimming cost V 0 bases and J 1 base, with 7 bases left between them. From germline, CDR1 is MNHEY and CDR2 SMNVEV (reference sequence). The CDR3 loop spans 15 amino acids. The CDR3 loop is CASSLSWLSNQPQHF. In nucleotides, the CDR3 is TGTGCCAGCAGTTTATCCTGGTTAAGCAATCAGCCCCAGCATTTT.

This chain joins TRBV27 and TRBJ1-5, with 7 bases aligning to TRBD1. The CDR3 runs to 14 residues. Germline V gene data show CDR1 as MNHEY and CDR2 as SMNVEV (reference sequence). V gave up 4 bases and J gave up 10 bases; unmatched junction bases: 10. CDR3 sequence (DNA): TGTGCCAGCAGTTCAGGGACAGTGGCCCATCCCCAGCATTTT. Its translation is CASSSGTVAHPQHF.

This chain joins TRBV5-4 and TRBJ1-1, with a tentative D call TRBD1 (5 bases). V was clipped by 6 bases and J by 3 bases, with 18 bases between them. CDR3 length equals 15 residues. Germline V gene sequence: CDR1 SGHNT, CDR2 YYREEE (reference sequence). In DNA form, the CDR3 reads TGTGCCAGCACCCCCGACGGACATCGGGACACTGAAGCTTTCTTT. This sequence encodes CASTPDGHRDTEAFF.

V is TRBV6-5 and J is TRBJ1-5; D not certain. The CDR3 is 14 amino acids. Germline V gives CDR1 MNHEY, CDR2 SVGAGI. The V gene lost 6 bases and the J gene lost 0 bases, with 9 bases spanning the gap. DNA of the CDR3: TGTGCCAGCAGACCGACCTATAGCAATCAGCCCCAGCATTTT. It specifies CASRPTYSNQPQHF.

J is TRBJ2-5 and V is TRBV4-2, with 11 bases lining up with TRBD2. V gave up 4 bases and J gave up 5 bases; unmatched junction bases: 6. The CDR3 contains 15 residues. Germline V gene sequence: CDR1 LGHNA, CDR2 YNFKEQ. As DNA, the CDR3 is TGTGCCAGCAGCCCCTTTTGGACTAGCGGGGAGACCCAGTACTTC. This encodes CASSPFWTSGETQYF.

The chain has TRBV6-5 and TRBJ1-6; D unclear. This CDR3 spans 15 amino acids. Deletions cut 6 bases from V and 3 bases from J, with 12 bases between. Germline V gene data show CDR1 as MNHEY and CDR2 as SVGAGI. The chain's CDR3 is CASRKSGVYNSPLHF. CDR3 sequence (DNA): TGTGCCAGCAGGAAGAGCGGGGTCTATAATTCACCCCTCCACTTT.

CDR3 region: CASSLGGTGRTEAFF. In nucleotides, the CDR3 is TGTGCCAGCAGCTTAGGTGGGACAGGGAGAACTGAAGCTTTCTTT. The rearrangement joins TRBV11-3 to TRBJ1-1, with TRBD1 identical over 9 bases. V shed 1 base, J shed 5 bases, and the junction held 5 bases outside the gene matches. Germline lookup yields CDR1 SGHNT and CDR2 YENEEA. The CDR3 sequence is 15 residues long.

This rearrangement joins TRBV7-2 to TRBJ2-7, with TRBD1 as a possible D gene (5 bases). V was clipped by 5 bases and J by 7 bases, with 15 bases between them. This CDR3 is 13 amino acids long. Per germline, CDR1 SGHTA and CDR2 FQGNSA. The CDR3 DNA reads TGTGCCAGCAGCCCTGGGGAAAGGGGTGAGCAGTACTTC. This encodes CASSPGERGEQYF.

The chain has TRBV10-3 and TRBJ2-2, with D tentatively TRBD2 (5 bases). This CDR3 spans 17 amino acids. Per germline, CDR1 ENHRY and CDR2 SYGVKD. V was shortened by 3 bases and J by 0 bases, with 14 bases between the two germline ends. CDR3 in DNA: TGTGCCATCAGTGACCCAGGACTTATTCCGAACACCGGGGAGCTGTTTTTT. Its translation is CAISDPGLIPNTGELFF.

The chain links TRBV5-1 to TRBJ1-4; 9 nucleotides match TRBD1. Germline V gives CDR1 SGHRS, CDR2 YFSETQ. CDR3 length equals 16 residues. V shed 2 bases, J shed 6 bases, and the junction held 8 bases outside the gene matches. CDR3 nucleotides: TGCGCCAGCAGCTTAGCCGGGACAGGGCCGTATGAAAAACTGTTTTTT. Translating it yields CASSLAGTGPYEKLFF. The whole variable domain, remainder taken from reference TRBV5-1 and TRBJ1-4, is KAGVTQTPRYLIKTRGQQVTLSCSPISGHRSVSWYQQTPGQGLQFLFEYFSETQRNKGNFPGRFSGRQFSNSRSEMNVSTLELGDSALYLCASSLAGTGPYEKLFFGSGTQLSVL.

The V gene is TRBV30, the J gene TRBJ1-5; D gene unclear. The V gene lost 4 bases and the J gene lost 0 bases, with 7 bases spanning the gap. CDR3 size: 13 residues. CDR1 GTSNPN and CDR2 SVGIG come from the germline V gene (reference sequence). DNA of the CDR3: TGTGCCTGGACGGAAAATAGCAATCAGCCCCAGCATTTT. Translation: CAWTENSNQPQHF.

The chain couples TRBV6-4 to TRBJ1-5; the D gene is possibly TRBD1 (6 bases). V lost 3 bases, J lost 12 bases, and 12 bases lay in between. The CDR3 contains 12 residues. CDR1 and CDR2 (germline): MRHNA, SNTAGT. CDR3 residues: CASSDGTGLQHF. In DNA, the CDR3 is TGTGCCAGCAGTGATGGTACAGGGCTCCAGCATTTT.

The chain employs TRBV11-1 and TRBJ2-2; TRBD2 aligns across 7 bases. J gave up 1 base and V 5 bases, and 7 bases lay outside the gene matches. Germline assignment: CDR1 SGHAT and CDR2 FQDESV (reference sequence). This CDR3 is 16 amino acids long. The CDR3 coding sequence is TGTGCCAGCAGCCCGGGGGGAGGCGGGAACACCGGGGAGCTGTTTTTT. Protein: CASSPGGGGNTGELFF.

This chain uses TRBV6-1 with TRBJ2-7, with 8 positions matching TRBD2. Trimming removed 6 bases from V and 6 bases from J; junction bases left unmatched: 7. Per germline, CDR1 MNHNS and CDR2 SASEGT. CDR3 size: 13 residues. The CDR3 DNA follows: TGTGCCAGCAGGGAACTAGCGGTGGGCGAGCAGTACTTC. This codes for CASRELAVGEQYF.

The CDR3 here is CASSVDRQETQYF. Here the CDR3 DNA reads TGTGCCAGCAGTGTTGACAGGCAAGAGACCCAGTACTTC. The chain has TRBV2 and TRBJ2-5; weak D call: TRBD1 (6 bases). From germline, CDR1 is SNHLY and CDR2 FYNNEI. The CDR3 consists of 13 residues. V gave up 4 bases and J gave up 2 bases, with 8 bases separating them.

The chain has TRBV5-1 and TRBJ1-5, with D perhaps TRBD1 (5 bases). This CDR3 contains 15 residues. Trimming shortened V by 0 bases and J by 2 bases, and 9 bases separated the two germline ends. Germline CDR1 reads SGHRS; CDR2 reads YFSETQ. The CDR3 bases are TGCGCCAGCAGCTTGGGGGGCGCGGGCAATCAGCCCCAGCATTTT. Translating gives CASSLGGAGNQPQHF.

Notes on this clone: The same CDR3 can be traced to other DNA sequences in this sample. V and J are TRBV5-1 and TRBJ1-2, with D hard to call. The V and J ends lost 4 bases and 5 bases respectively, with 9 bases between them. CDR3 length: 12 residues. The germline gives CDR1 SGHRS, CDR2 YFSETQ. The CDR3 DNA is TGCGCCAGCAGCCTTGCCCAGTATGGCTACACCTTC. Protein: CASSLAQYGYTF.

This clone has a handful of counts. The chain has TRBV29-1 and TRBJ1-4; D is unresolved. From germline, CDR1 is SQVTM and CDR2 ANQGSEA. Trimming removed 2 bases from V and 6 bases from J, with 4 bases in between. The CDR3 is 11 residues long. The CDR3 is CSVEKYEKLFF. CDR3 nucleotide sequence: TGCAGCGTTGAAAAGTATGAAAAACTGTTTTTT. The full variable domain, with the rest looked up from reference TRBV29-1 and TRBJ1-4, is SAVISQKPSRDICQRGTSLTIQCQVDSQVTMMFWYRQQPGQSLTLIATANQGSEATYESGFVIDKFPISRPNLTFSTLTVSNMSPEDSSIYLCSVEKYEKLFFGSGTQLSVL.

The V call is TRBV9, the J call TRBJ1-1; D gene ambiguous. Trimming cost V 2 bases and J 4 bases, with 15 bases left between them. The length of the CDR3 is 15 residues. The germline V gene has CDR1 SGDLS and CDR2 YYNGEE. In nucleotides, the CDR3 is TGTGCCAGCAGCGTTAGTGGAGGGCCGTTCACTGAAGCTTTCTTT. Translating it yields CASSVSGGPFTEAFF. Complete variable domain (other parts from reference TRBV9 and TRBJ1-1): DSGVTQTPKHLITATGQRVTLRCSPRSGDLSVYWYQQSLDQGLQFLIQYYNGEERAKGNILERFSAQQFPDLHSELNLSSLELGDSALYFCASSVSGGPFTEAFFGQGTRLTVV.

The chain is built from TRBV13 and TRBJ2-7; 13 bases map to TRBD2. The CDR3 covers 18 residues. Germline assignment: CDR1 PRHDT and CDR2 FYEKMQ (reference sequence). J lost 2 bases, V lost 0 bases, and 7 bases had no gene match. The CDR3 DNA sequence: TGTGCCAGCAGCTTAGGCCCGACTGGGACTAGCGGGACCTACGAGCAGTACTTC. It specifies CASSLGPTGTSGTYEQYF.

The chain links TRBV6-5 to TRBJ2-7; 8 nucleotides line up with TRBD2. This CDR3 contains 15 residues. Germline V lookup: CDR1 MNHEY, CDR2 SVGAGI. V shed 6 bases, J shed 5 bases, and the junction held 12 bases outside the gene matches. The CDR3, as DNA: TGTGCCAGCAGACAAGTCAAAGCGGGGGACCACGAGCAGTACTTC. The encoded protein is CASRQVKAGDHEQYF.

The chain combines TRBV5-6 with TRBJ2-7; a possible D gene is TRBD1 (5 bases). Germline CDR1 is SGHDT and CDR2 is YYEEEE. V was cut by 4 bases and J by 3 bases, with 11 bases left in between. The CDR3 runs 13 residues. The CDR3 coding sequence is TGTGCCAGCAGCACAGGCTTCGGCTACGAGCAGTACTTC. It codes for CASSTGFGYEQYF.

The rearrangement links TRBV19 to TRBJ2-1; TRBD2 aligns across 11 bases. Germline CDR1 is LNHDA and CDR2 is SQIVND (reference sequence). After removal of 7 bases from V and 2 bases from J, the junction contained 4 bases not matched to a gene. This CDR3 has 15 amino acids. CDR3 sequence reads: CASTDSGRAYNEQFF. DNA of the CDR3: TGTGCCAGTACCGATAGCGGGAGGGCCTACAATGAGCAGTTCTTC.